This T cell receptor (beta chain) was profiled in a study of post-analysis software for immune sequencing data. Across the whole study: Relapsing-remitting, secondary progressive and progressive-relapsing multiple sclerosis were all included among the disease courses. Study observations and caveats: People with multiple sclerosis had a significantly lower normalized Chao1 diversity than controls did. Patients used four to six TRBV segments, including TRBV5-6, TRBV5-1 and TRBV20-1, more often than controls.

Libraries were made from TCR beta cDNA, and they carried unique molecular identifiers. TCRdb itself ran the PCR reads through MiXCR, one entry per CDR3 protein. Seen here are roughly 800,000 distinct CDR3 sequences, roughly 29% observed once, and the top ten hold around 0.56%. The CDR3 covers 14 residues. Germline-derived CDR1 and CDR2 are ENHRY and SYGVKD. With 11 bases removed from V and 2 bases from J, the gap between germline ends came to 17 bases. Remarks on this clonotype: Its antigen is not identified.

This TCR was sampled from a girl aged 10-17 years with multiple sclerosis. The chain uses TRBV10-3 and TRBJ2-3; weak D call: TRBD1 (6 bases). The sequencing input was blood. CDR3 sequence: CAVQGGEITDTQYF. DNA for the CDR3: TGTGCCGTACAAGGGGGAGAAATCACAGATACGCAGTATTTT.